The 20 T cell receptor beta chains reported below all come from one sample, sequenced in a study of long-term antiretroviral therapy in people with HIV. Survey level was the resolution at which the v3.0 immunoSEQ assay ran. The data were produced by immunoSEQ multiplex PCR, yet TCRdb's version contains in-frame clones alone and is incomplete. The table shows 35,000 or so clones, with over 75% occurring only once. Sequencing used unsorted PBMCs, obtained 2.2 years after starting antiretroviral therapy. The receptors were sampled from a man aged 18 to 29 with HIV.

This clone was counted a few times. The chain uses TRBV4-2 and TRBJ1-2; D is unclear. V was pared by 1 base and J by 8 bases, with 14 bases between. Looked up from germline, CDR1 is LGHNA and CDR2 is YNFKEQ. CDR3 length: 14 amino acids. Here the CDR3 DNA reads TGTGCCAGCAGCCAAGTCGGAGGTCGAAGAGGCTACACCTTC. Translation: CASSQVGGRRGYTF.

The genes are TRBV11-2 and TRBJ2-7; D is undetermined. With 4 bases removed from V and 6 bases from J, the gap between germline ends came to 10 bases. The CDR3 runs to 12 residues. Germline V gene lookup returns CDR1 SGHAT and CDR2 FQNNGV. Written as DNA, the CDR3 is TGTGCCAGCAGCTGGGAAAGAGGCGAGCAGTACTTC. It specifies CASSWERGEQYF.

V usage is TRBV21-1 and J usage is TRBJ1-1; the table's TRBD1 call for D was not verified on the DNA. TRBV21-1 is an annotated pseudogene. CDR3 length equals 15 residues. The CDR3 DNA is TGTGCCAGCAGCAAAGGGTGCAGGGAAAACACTGAAGCTTTCTTT. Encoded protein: CASSKGCRENTEAFF.

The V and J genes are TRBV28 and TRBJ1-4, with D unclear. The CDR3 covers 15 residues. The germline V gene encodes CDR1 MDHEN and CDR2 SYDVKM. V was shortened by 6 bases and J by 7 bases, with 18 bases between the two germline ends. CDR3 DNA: TGTGCCAGCAGATTAGTTGGTAAAAGACCTGAAAAACTGTTTTTT. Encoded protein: CASRLVGKRPEKLFF.

Here the CDR3 reads CASSVGVSGANVLTF. CDR3 coding DNA: TGTGCCAGCAGCGTAGGTGTCTCTGGGGCCAACGTCCTGACTTTC. V gene TRBV9 combines with J gene TRBJ2-6, with no clear D. Germline values: CDR1 SGDLS, CDR2 YYNGEE. The CDR3 loop spans 15 amino acids. V was cut by 0 bases and J by 0 bases, with 4 bases left in between.

The chain's CDR3 is CASSPGGTGVFTEAFF. The DNA for the CDR3 is TGTGCCAGCTCACCAGGGGGGACAGGGGTATTTACTGAAGCTTTCTTT. The chain is built from TRBV18 and TRBJ1-1, with 10 bases matching TRBD1. Germline V gene lookup returns CDR1 KGHSH and CDR2 LQKENI. The CDR3 has 16 residues. V shed 2 bases, J shed 5 bases, and the junction held 8 bases outside the gene matches.

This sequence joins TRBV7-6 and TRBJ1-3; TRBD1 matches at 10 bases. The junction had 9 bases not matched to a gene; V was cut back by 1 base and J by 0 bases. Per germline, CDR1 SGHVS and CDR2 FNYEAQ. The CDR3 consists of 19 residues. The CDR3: CASSLGLLGTGDSGNTIYF. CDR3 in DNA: TGTGCCAGCAGCTTAGGTCTGTTGGGGACAGGGGACTCTGGAAACACCATATATTTT.

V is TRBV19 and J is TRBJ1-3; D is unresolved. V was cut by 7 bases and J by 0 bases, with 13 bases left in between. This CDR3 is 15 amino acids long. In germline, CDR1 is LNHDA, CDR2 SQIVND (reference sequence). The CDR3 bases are TGTGCCAGTATCCGGACTTTCCGCTCTGGAAACACCATATATTTT. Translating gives CASIRTFRSGNTIYF.

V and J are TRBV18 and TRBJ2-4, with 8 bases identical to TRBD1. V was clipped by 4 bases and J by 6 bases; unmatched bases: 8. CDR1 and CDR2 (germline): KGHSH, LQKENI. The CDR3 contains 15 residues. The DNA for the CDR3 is TGTGCCAGCTCACGTCAAGGCGGGACAGGAAACATTCAGTACTTC. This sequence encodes CASSRQGGTGNIQYF.

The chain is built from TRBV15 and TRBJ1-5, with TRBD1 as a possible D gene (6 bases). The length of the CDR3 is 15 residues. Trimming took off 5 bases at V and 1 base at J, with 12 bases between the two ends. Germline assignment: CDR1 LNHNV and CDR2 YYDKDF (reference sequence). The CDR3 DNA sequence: TGTGCCACCAGCGAATGGGGGGGCAGCAATCAGCCCCAGCATTTT. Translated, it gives CATSEWGGSNQPQHF.

The DNA for the CDR3 is TGCGCCAGCAGCACCCAGGGACAGTCAGATGAGCAGTTCTTC. It encodes CASSTQGQSDEQFF. This rearrangement joins TRBV5-1 to TRBJ2-1; 7 nucleotides agree with TRBD1. CDR1 SGHRS and CDR2 YFSETQ come from the germline V gene. The CDR3 loop spans 14 amino acids. V dropped 4 bases and J dropped 8; count of bases not matched to a gene: 9.

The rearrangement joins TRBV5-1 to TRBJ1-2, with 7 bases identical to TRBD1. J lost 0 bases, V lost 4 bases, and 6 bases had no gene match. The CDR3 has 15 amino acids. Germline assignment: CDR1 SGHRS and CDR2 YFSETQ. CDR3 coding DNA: TGCGCCAGCAGCGCGACAGGGAACTCTAACTATGGCTACACCTTC. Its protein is CASSATGNSNYGYTF.

This CDR3 is CASSATGTSNIQYF. Here the CDR3 DNA reads TGTGCCAGCAGCGCAACCGGGACTAGCAACATTCAGTACTTC. This chain uses TRBV6-4 with TRBJ2-4; 9 bases line up with TRBD2. J was trimmed by 7 bases and V by 6 bases; bases with no gene match: 7. There are 14 residues in the CDR3. Germline loops: CDR1 MRHNA, CDR2 SNTAGT.

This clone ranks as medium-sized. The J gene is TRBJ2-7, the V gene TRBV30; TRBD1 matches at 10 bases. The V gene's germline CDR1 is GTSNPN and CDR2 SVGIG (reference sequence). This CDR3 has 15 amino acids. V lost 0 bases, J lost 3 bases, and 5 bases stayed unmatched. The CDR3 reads CAWSVGQGVIYEQYF. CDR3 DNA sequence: TGTGCCTGGAGTGTAGGACAGGGGGTGATCTACGAGCAGTACTTC.

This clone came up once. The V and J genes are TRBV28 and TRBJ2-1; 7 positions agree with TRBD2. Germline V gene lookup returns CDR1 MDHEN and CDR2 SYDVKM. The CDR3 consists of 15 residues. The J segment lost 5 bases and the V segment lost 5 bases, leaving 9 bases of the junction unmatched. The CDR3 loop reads CASSQGGISNNEQFF. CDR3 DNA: TGTGCCAGCAGTCAGGGAGGGATCAGCAACAATGAGCAGTTCTTC.

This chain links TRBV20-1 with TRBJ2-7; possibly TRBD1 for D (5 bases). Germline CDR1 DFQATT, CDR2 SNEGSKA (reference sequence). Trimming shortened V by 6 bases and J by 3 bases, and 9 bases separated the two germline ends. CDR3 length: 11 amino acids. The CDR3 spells CSAQDNYEQYF. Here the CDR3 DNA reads TGCAGTGCCCAGGACAACTACGAGCAGTACTTC.

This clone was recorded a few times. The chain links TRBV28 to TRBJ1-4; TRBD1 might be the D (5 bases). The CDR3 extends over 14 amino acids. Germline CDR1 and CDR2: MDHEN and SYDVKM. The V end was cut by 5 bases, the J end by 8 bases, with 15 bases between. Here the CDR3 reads CASSPPGPAEKLFF. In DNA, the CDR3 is TGTGCCAGCAGTCCACCGGGACCCGCGGAAAAACTGTTTTTT.

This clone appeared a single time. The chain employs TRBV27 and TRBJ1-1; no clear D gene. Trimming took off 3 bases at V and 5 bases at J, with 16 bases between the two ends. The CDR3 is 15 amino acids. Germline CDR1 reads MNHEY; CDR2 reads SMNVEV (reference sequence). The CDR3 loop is CASSFDFWERTEAFF. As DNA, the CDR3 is TGTGCCAGCAGTTTCGATTTTTGGGAACGGACTGAAGCTTTCTTT.

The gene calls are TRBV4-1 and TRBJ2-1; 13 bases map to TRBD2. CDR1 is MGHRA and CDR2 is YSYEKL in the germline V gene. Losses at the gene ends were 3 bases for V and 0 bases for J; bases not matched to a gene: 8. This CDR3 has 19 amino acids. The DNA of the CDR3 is TGCGCCAGCAGCCACTCAGGGACTAGCGGGACATACTCCTACAATGAGCAGTTCTTC. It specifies CASSHSGTSGTYSYNEQFF.

CDR3 in DNA: TGTGCCAGCAGCTTAAGGGGGTTGGGCACTGAAGCTTTCTTT. It is translated as CASSLRGLGTEAFF. The chain recombines TRBV7-3 with TRBJ1-1, with D possibly being TRBD1 (5 bases). There are 14 residues in the CDR3. V lost 1 base, J lost 4 bases, and 10 bases lay in between. CDR1 is SGHTA, CDR2 FQGTGA, per germline. Looking up the rest from reference TRBV7-3 and TRBJ1-1 gives the full variable domain: GAGVSQTPSNKVTEKGKYVELRCDPISGHTALYWYRQSLGQGPEFLIYFQGTGAADDSGLPNDRFFAVRPEGSVSTLKIQRTERGDSAVYLCASSLRGLGTEAFFGQGTRLTVV.